This entry lists 30 T cell receptor beta chains sequenced from one sample in a study of cytomegalovirus exposure and HLA in healthy donors. With 60 Vbeta and 13 Jbeta primers, the PCR was carried out. Here immunoSEQ multiplex PCR was the method, and the copy in TCRdb shows in-frame clones only, minus some. The sample has some 140,000 clones, 65% to 80% seen once. The sample comprised PBMCs. The origin of the receptors is a man younger than 35 in good health and CMV-seronegative.

The chain carries TRBV7-2 and TRBJ1-2, with TRBD1 as a possible D gene (6 bases). The CDR3 extends over 16 amino acids. V lost 5 bases and J 4 bases, leaving 20 bases between the germline ends. Germline values: CDR1 SGHTA, CDR2 FQGNSA. CDR3 in amino acids: CASSTWGRLNTYGYTF. The CDR3 DNA reads TGTGCCAGCAGCACATGGGGGCGCCTGAATACCTATGGCTACACCTTC.

This CDR3 reads CASSLDRSSYEQYF. CDR3 bases: TGCGCCAGCAGCTTGGACAGGAGCTCCTACGAGCAGTACTTC. The chain combines TRBV5-1 with TRBJ2-7, with D possibly matching TRBD1 (5 bases). The CDR3 sequence is 14 residues long. Germline CDR1 SGHRS, CDR2 YFSETQ. V lost 0 bases, J lost 0 bases, and 7 bases lay in between.

This clone was counted only a few times. This sequence joins TRBV29-1 and TRBJ1-1; TRBD1 agrees at 9 bases. The CDR3 totals 13 residues. The germline gives CDR1 SQVTM, CDR2 ANQGSEA. Trimming removed 6 bases from V and 1 base from J; junction bases left unmatched: 3. Written as DNA, the CDR3 is TGCAGCGTAAAGGACAGGGGGAACACTGAAGCTTTCTTT. This gives the protein CSVKDRGNTEAFF.

This chain joins TRBV6-1 and TRBJ1-4, with TRBD1 matching over 7 bases. Germline V lookup: CDR1 MNHNS, CDR2 SASEGT. The CDR3 length is 17 residues. The V segment lost 4 bases and the J segment 0 bases; nucleotides outside the gene matches: 8. The CDR3 sequence: CASSGGYTGATNEKLFF. DNA for the CDR3: TGTGCCAGCAGTGGGGGCTACACAGGGGCAACTAATGAAAAACTGTTTTTT.

V usage is TRBV19 and J usage is TRBJ1-1; D is possibly TRBD1 (6 bases). The CDR3 spans 13 residues. Trimming pared 5 bases from V and 5 bases from J, leaving 12 bases between. The germline V gene encodes CDR1 LNHDA and CDR2 SQIVND (reference sequence). The CDR3 sequence is CASSVNRETEAFF. CDR3 coding DNA: TGTGCCAGTAGTGTTAACAGGGAAACTGAAGCTTTCTTT.

The chain links TRBV2 to TRBJ2-5; TRBD2 matches at 11 bases. The junction had 15 bases not matched to a gene; V was cut back by 7 bases and J by 5 bases. CDR3 length: 17 amino acids. The germline V gene encodes CDR1 SNHLY and CDR2 FYNNEI. Here the CDR3 reads CASTPWGSGGAPETQYF. CDR3 nucleotides: TGTGCCAGCACCCCTTGGGGTAGCGGGGGGGCTCCGGAGACCCAGTACTTC.

V gene TRBV5-1 combines with J gene TRBJ2-1; D gene ambiguous. The germline V gene encodes CDR1 SGHRS and CDR2 YFSETQ. This CDR3 comprises 15 residues. V shed 1 base and J shed 0 bases, with 8 bases lying between them. CDR3 nucleotides: TGCGCCAGCAGCTTGCCGGGTGGCTCCTACAATGAGCAGTTCTTC. This sequence encodes CASSLPGGSYNEQFF.

This chain links TRBV30 with TRBJ1-2; no clear D. V shed 3 bases and J shed 4 bases, with 12 bases lying between them. The CDR3 contains 13 residues. Germline V CDR1 and CDR2: GTSNPN, SVGIG (reference sequence). The CDR3 DNA is TGTGCCTGGAGAGGGCAGGAGGGCTATGGCTACACCTTC. This gives the protein CAWRGQEGYGYTF.

This clone occurred a few times. This rearrangement joins TRBV6-6 to TRBJ1-1; no firm D call. Per the germline V gene, CDR1 is MNHNY and CDR2 is SVGAGI (reference sequence). V lost 8 bases and J lost 0, with 10 bases in between. The CDR3 contains 13 residues. The CDR3 spells CASFGLMNTEAFF. The CDR3 DNA sequence: TGTGCCAGCTTTGGACTGATGAACACTGAAGCTTTCTTT.

This clone showed up just a few times. The V call is TRBV11-2, the J call TRBJ1-1, with D hard to call. Trimming removed 3 bases from V and 4 bases from J, with 9 bases in between. The CDR3 extends over 13 amino acids. Looked up from germline, CDR1 is SGHAT and CDR2 is FQNNGV. DNA of the CDR3: TGTGCCAGCAGCTTGTTAACGGGCACTGAAGCTTTCTTT. Protein product: CASSLLTGTEAFF.

The rearrangement uses TRBV6-5 and TRBJ1-3; D is ambiguous. This CDR3 comprises 15 residues. V was shortened by 6 bases and J by 4 bases, with 16 bases between the two germline ends. Germline V gene data show CDR1 as MNHEY and CDR2 as SVGAGI. The CDR3 region has the DNA TGTGCCAGCAGCGCCGAGTGGGCTGGGGGAAACACCATATATTTT. Its protein product is CASSAEWAGGNTIYF.

V usage is TRBV2 and J usage is TRBJ1-5; 8 bases map to TRBD1. V dropped 5 bases and J dropped 2; count of bases not matched to a gene: 5. CDR1 and CDR2 (germline): SNHLY, FYNNEI. This CDR3 is 15 amino acids long. The CDR3 region is CASSPGGPGNQPQHF. In nucleotides, the CDR3 is TGTGCCAGCAGTCCAGGGGGCCCGGGCAATCAGCCCCAGCATTTT.

There are a few counts of this clone. The J gene is TRBJ1-2, the V gene TRBV6-4; 12 bases are a match to TRBD1. The junction had 10 bases not matched to a gene; V was cut back by 0 bases and J by 8 bases. The germline V gene has CDR1 MRHNA and CDR2 SNTAGT. The CDR3 totals 17 residues. The CDR3 DNA sequence: TGTGCCAGCAGTGACTCGAGTCTGGGGACAGGGGGCCACGGCTACACCTTC. This codes for CASSDSSLGTGGHGYTF.

This chain connects TRBV10-3 to TRBJ2-1; 8 positions agree with TRBD2. After removal of 6 bases from V and 7 bases from J, the junction contained 8 bases not matched to a gene. The CDR3 sequence is 14 residues long. Germline CDR1 is ENHRY and CDR2 is SYGVKD. CDR3 residues: CAISHSGAGNEQFF. In nucleotides, the CDR3 is TGTGCCATCAGCCATAGCGGGGCGGGGAATGAGCAGTTCTTC.

Only a few counts were recorded for this clone. The rearrangement joins TRBV5-1 to TRBJ2-3; D uncertain. Deletions cut 6 bases from V and 0 bases from J, with 11 bases between. Germline CDR1 is SGHRS and CDR2 is YFSETQ. The CDR3 loop spans 14 amino acids. CDR3 in amino acids: CASMVASSTDTQYF. The CDR3 DNA follows: TGCGCCAGCATGGTGGCCTCAAGCACAGATACGCAGTATTTT.

This clone showed up just a few times. The V and J genes are TRBV4-1 and TRBJ1-1; 7 positions match TRBD1. This CDR3 has 11 amino acids. The junction had 6 bases not matched to a gene; V was cut back by 6 bases and J by 11 bases. Germline V gene data show CDR1 as MGHRA and CDR2 as YSYEKL. CDR3 protein: CASSEGQAAFF. CDR3 DNA sequence: TGCGCCAGCAGTGAAGGACAGGCGGCTTTCTTT.

The gene calls are TRBV5-1 and TRBJ2-1, with TRBD1 matching 8 bases. The V segment lost 2 bases and the J segment 5 bases; nucleotides outside the gene matches: 9. This CDR3 has 16 amino acids. The germline V gene encodes CDR1 SGHRS and CDR2 YFSETQ. This CDR3 is CASSFLRDRSNNEQFF. CDR3 DNA: TGCGCCAGCAGCTTTCTCCGGGACAGGAGTAACAATGAGCAGTTCTTC.

V is TRBV7-6 and J is TRBJ1-3; 11 bases are a match to TRBD1. J was trimmed by 0 bases and V by 8 bases; bases with no gene match: 6. Germline V gene sequence: CDR1 SGHVS, CDR2 FNYEAQ. The CDR3 contains 16 residues. This CDR3 is CASGQGAEGSGNTIYF. Written as DNA, the CDR3 is TGTGCCAGCGGACAGGGGGCAGAAGGCTCTGGAAACACCATATATTTT. Full variable domain (remainder filled in from reference TRBV7-6 and TRBJ1-3): GAGVSQSPRYKVTKRGQDVALRCDPISGHVSLYWYRQALGQGPEFLTYFNYEAQQDKSGLPNDRFSAERPEGSISTLTIQRTEQRDSAMYRCASGQGAEGSGNTIYFGEGSWLTVV.

The V gene is TRBV7-2, the J gene TRBJ2-7, with 8 nucleotides matching TRBD2. Germline V gene lookup returns CDR1 SGHTA and CDR2 FQGNSA. V trimming: 0 bases; J trimming: 4 bases; junction bases outside the gene matches: 2. CDR3 length: 14 residues. The DNA of the CDR3 is TGTGCCAGCAGCTTAGCGCGGGGGGAGTACGAGCAGTACTTC. Translated: CASSLARGEYEQYF.

The V gene is TRBV27, the J gene TRBJ2-2; 9 bases map to TRBD2. The CDR3 loop spans 16 amino acids. Germline trimming cut 5 bases from V and 4 bases from J; bases unmatched to any gene: 8. CDR1 is MNHEY and CDR2 is SMNVEV in the germline V gene (reference sequence). The chain's CDR3 is CASSPPGLALTGELFF. CDR3 coding DNA: TGTGCCAGCAGTCCCCCGGGACTAGCCCTCACCGGGGAGCTGTTTTTT.

The chain joins TRBV5-1 to TRBJ2-5; D possibly corresponds to TRBD2 (6 bases). The J call could be wrong; TRBJ2-7 is a better fit for the DNA end. The CDR3 contains 15 residues. Germline V gene data show CDR1 as SGHRS and CDR2 as YFSETQ. CDR3 coding DNA: TGCGCCAGCAGCCCTGGTGGAGGGTCTACCTACGAGCAGTACTTC. This encodes CASSPGGGSTYEQYF.

V usage is TRBV6-5 and J usage is TRBJ1-1; possible D gene TRBD1, 5 bases. Trimming stripped 6 bases from V and 0 bases from J, with 8 bases between. Germline V gene data show CDR1 as MNHEY and CDR2 as SVGAGI. The CDR3 covers 13 residues. This CDR3 is CASRQVVNTEAFF. Here the CDR3 DNA reads TGTGCCAGCAGACAGGTTGTGAACACTGAAGCTTTCTTT.

The V gene is TRBV5-1, the J gene TRBJ1-1; 8 bases agree with TRBD1. The germline V gene encodes CDR1 SGHRS and CDR2 YFSETQ. V lost 0 bases to trimming and J lost 1 base; unmatched junction nucleotides: 5. The length of the CDR3 is 16 residues. The CDR3 DNA sequence: TGCGCCAGCAGCTTGGTTCACAGGGGGGCGAACACTGAAGCTTTCTTT. Amino acids: CASSLVHRGANTEAFF.

The chain links TRBV28 to TRBJ2-6, with TRBD1 matching 8 bases. Germline lookup yields CDR1 MDHEN and CDR2 SYDVKM. V dropped 8 bases and J dropped 12; count of bases not matched to a gene: 6. This CDR3 has 12 amino acids. DNA for the CDR3: TGTGCCAGCGGGGGGACAGGCAGCGTCCTGACTTTC. Its translation: CASGGTGSVLTF.

The V gene is TRBV4-1, the J gene TRBJ2-1; 8 bases agree with TRBD2. Germline loops: CDR1 MGHRA, CDR2 YSYEKL. The ends lost 6 bases at V and 7 bases at J; junction bases unmatched: 14. The CDR3 runs 16 residues. Here the CDR3 DNA reads TGCGCCAGCAGAAGACTGACTAGCGAGATAGGGAATGAGCAGTTCTTC. This translates into CASRRLTSEIGNEQFF.

This rearrangement joins TRBV28 to TRBJ2-1; D is possibly TRBD1 (5 bases). Germline lookup yields CDR1 MDHEN and CDR2 SYDVKM. V was trimmed by 6 bases and J by 0 bases, leaving 15 bases between them. The CDR3 covers 16 residues. This chain's CDR3 is CASRTRQTHSYNEQFF. In DNA, the CDR3 is TGTGCCAGCAGGACCCGACAGACACACTCCTACAATGAGCAGTTCTTC.

This clone was seen only a few times. This sequence joins TRBV19 and TRBJ2-2; weak D call: TRBD1 (5 bases). The length of the CDR3 is 16 residues. The V end was cut by 0 bases, the J end by 1 base, with 9 bases between. Germline V gene data show CDR1 as LNHDA and CDR2 as SQIVND (reference sequence). The DNA of the CDR3 is TGTGCCAGTAGTATAGAACCAGGGCGGAACACCGGGGAGCTGTTTTTT. Its protein is CASSIEPGRNTGELFF. Based on the CDR3 plus reference TRBV19 and TRBJ2-2, the full variable domain is DGGITQSPKYLFRKEGQNVTLSCEQNLNHDAMYWYRQDPGQGLRLIYYSQIVNDFQKGDIAEGYSVSREKKESFPLTVTSAQKNPTAFYLCASSIEPGRNTGELFFGEGSRLTVL.

The rearrangement uses TRBV29-1 and TRBJ2-5; the D gene is possibly TRBD2 (5 bases). The V and J ends lost 0 bases and 5 bases respectively, with 16 bases between them. The CDR3 loop spans 15 amino acids. CDR1 SQVTM and CDR2 ANQGSEA come from the germline V gene. CDR3: CSVEDLGVSGETQYF. The DNA of the CDR3 is TGCAGCGTTGAAGATCTTGGGGTATCGGGGGAGACCCAGTACTTC.

The chain couples TRBV12-1 to TRBJ2-7; TRBD1, the D gene given by the table, was not confirmed from the DNA. TRBV12-1 is a documented pseudogene. The CDR3 contains 15 residues. The CDR3 region is CASRTPGTRAYEQYV. CDR3 bases: TGTGCCAGCAGGACCCCCGGGACAAGGGCATACGAGCAGTACGTC.

The rearrangement uses TRBV5-1 and TRBJ2-5; 9 positions agree with TRBD1. The germline CDR1 and CDR2 sequences are SGHRS and YFSETQ. Trimming removed 0 bases from V and 3 bases from J; junction bases left unmatched: 6. The CDR3 totals 16 residues. Here the CDR3 DNA reads TGCGCCAGCAGCTTGGACCCGGGACAGGGAAAAGAGACCCAGTACTTC. Translating it yields CASSLDPGQGKETQYF. The variable domain in full, with the rest retrieved from reference TRBV5-1 and TRBJ2-5, is KAGVTQTPRYLIKTRGQQVTLSCSPISGHRSVSWYQQTPGQGLQFLFEYFSETQRNKGNFPGRFSGRQFSNSRSEMNVSTLELGDSALYLCASSLDPGQGKETQYFGPGTRLLVL.